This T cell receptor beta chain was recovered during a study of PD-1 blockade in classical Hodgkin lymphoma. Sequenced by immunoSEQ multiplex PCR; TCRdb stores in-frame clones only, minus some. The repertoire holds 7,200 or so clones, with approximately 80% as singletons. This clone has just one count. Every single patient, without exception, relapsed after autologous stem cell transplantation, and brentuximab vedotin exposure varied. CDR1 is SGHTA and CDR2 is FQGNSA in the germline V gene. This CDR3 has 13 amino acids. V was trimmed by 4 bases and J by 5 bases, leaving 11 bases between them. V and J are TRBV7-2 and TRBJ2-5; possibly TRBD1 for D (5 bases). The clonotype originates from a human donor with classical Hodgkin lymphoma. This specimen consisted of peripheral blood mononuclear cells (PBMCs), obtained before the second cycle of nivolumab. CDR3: CASSSPPGETQYF. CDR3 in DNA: TGTGCCAGCAGCTCACCCCCAGGGGAGACCCAGTACTTC.